This T cell receptor (beta chain) was observed in a study of metastatic and nonmetastatic thyroid tumors. Study-wide background: Comparative analysis of repertoires was undertaken across blood and tumor or nodule tissue obtained from malignant and benign thyroid patients.

Study-level findings and limits: Reportedly, malignant thyroid tumors had significantly higher TCR beta diversity than benign nodules, in blood and tumor.

Regarding this clone: Its matching antigen is unknown.

Each patient went into thyroid surgery without having received any treatment. Per the authors' pipeline: A papillary thyroid cancer distant-metastasis classifier was built from CDR3 differences across clinicopathological groups. TCRdb recomputed clones from the PCR reads via MiXCR. The V and J calls and clone size are TCRdb's, not the authors'. The sample shows roughly 13,000 clones, under 35% of them seen only once. Trimming stripped 5 bases from V and 2 bases from J, with 16 bases between. Germline loops: CDR1 SGHAT, CDR2 FQNNGV. The CDR3 spans 15 residues. Sequencing was performed on blood. This chain uses TRBV11-2 with TRBJ2-7, with TRBD1 as a possible D gene (6 bases). The sequence derives from a female donor with papillary thyroid cancer or a benign thyroid nodule (not recorded which). Some clones in this sample may be carry-over from other donors' samples. The CDR3 loop reads CASSNRGRGTYEQYF. The CDR3 DNA follows: TGTGCCAGCAGCAATCGCGGCAGGGGCACCTACGAGCAGTACTTC.